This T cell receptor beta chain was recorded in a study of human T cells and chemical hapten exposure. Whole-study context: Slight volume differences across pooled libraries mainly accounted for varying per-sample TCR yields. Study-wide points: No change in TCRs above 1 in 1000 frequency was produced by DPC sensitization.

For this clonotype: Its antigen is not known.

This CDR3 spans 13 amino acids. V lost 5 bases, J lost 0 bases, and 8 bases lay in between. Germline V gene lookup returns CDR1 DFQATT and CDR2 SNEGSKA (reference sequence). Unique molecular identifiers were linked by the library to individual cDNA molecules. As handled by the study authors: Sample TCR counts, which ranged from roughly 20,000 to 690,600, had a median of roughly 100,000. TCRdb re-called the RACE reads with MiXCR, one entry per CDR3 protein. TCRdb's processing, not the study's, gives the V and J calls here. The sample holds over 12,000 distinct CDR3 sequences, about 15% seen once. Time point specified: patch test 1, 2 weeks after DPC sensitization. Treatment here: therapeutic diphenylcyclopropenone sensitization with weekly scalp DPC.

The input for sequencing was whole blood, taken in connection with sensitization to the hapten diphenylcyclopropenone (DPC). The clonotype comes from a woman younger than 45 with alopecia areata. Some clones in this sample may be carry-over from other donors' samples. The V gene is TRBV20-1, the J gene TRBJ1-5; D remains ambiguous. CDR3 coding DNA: TGCAGTGCTCGACGGTATAGCAATCAGCCCCAGCATTTT. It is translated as CSARRYSNQPQHF.